This TCR beta chain was documented in a study of cytomegalovirus exposure and HLA in healthy donors. The study, taken as a whole, reports: As immune exposure information, only CMV serostatus was available. The listing of some 170 TCR beta chains classed them as cytomegalovirus-associated. TCR association rates varied by HLA locus in a later analysis, with DRB1 highest and HLA-C lowest.

This clone has a handful of counts. Its target is unknown. The CDR3 is made up of 14 amino acids. V shed 5 bases and J shed 1 base, with 8 bases lying between them. The germline gives CDR1 MNHEY, CDR2 SVGAGI. The PCR made use of 60 Vbeta and 13 Jbeta primers. Sequencing used immunoSEQ multiplex PCR; TCRdb keeps in-frame clones, though not all of them. This sample carries roughly 98,000 clones, roughly 70% of them seen once, and the ten largest clones take under 3%. This sequence originates from a man aged 45 to 65 in good health and CMV-seronegative. The rearrangement uses TRBV6-5 and TRBJ2-2; TRBD2 is a possible D gene (5 bases). The source material was PBMCs. The CDR3 DNA reads TGTGCCAGCAGTCGGGGAGTGAACACCGGGGAGCTGTTTTTT. Residues: CASSRGVNTGELFF.